This TCR beta chain was identified in a study of Graves' ophthalmopathy and Graves' hyperthyroidism listed by TCRdb under 2018. Broadly, across the study: Peripheral blood was collected at initial diagnosis, prior to any treatment. After sampling, hyperthyroidism patients received methimazole starting at 30 mg daily, and ophthalmopathy patients received high-dose intravenous methylprednisolone. In about six hyperthyroidism patients, the T-cell repertoires found in thyroid tissue were compared with those found in blood. The study used TCR beta repertoire signatures to distinguish Graves' ophthalmopathy from Graves' hyperthyroidism and to predict progression to ophthalmopathy. The 90 to 100 discovery patients were randomly split 7:3 into training and test sets. To explore V-J signatures distinguishing ophthalmopathy from hyperthyroidism, a discovery set of 100 patients (about 41 ophthalmopathy, over 55 stable hyperthyroidism) was enrolled. The independent validation cohort included roughly 19 hyperthyroidism patients plus 17 patients who later progressed from hyperthyroidism to ophthalmopathy. In total, approximately 130 blood samples were TCR-sequenced: approximately 42 ophthalmopathy, about 75 hyperthyroidism and some 17 hyperthyroidism-to-ophthalmopathy patients.

V is trimmed back by 4 bases and J by 10 bases, and the junction contains 5 bases that no gene match accounts for. CDR1 and CDR2, per the germline V gene (reference sequence), are DFQATT and SNEGSKA. Counted from cysteine to phenylalanine, this CDR3 has 12 amino acids. Only the CDR3 region is kept as DNA, spanning 36 bases read in frame from base 1. What the authors observed across the whole study: No statistical method was used to predetermine the sample size, and group allocation was not hidden from the investigators. The 13-signature model separated ophthalmopathy from stable hyperthyroidism with around 90% sensitivity and around 81% specificity in cross-validation, and 80%/75% in the test set. Most expanded thyroid clonotypes with a frequency above 0.001 also appeared in blood, which suggests that blood repertoires may reflect the immune response in the thyroid. In validation, the model predicted ophthalmopathy progression with more than 55% sensitivity and around 72% specificity; more than ten predicted patients were CT-confirmed with GO in a median of about 6.2 months.

The ophthalmopathy patients had moderately to severely active disease, with a Clinical Activity Score of 3 or higher, a NOSPECS grade of 4 or higher, and a disease duration of less than 3 months. Patients were excluded if they had other autoimmune diseases, uncontrolled infections, pregnancy or lactation. Diagnosis was based on clinical symptoms, serum thyroxine, TRAb, thyroid ultrasound and orbital computed tomography. PBMCs were isolated from 7.5 to 10 ml of fresh peripheral blood by Ficoll-Paque density gradient centrifugation. Total RNA was extracted with Trizol reagent and quality-checked on an Agilent 2100 Bioanalyzer. For repertoire sequencing, TCR beta CDR3 regions were amplified from RNA transcripts. A first-round RT-PCR used HTBI primers with the Qiagen OneStep RT-PCR kit, followed by a second-round multiplex PCR, size selection and purification. Libraries were sequenced paired-end with 100 bp reads on an Illumina HiSeq2000. On the study's bioinformatics: SOAPnuke was used for read processing, and reads with adapters, uncalled bases, a mean Phred below 15, or no exact constant-primer or identifier match were discarded. COPE v1.2.5 was used to merge high-quality paired reads. Each unique nucleotide sequence was defined as a clonotype, and clonotypes were aligned to IMGT TRB V, D and J references with MiTCR v1.1. Only V-J combinations with frequency above 0.0001 were analysed, covering approximately 99% of repertoires. For each V-J combination, a TCR clonal expansion and chaos score was defined as F50 clonal expansion divided by the chaos observed in the TCRdist matrix. Welch's t-statistics and random forest were used to narrow the features down to 13 V-J combinations, which were then fed into a naive Bayes classifier. Thyroid-blood repertoire similarity was quantified with the Morisita-Horn index. Through fastp at Q25 and MiXCR, TCRdb rebuilt clones from the public reads, retaining in-frame beta chains. Rows are unified per CDR3 protein, each entry keeping the most common DNA and genes. TCRdb assigned the V and J calls; the authors' analysis was not used. This sample has nearly 400,000 distinct CDR3 sequences in its table, and around 20% of those were observed once. The ten largest account for approximately 1.4% of the sample.

This clonotype was recorded at least ten times. What antigen it recognizes has not been identified. No much larger clonotype is one base removed from it; base qualities were not supplied. This sequence was found in a woman aged 18 to 35 with Graves' ophthalmopathy. Donor details come from another sample of the same person, matched by shared clones. Recombination connected TRBV20-1 to TRBJ1-1, with 11 bases in between that match TRBD1. Sequenced material: peripheral blood. The DNA sequence is given as TGCAGTGCTAACGGACAGGGGGCGAGAGCTTTCTTT. Protein translation: CSANGQGARAFF.